The 25 T cell receptor beta chains in this list originate from one sample, sequenced in a study of CD8 T cells in ankylosing spondylitis. In TCRdb, the 5' RACE reads were re-called with MiXCR into one record per CDR3 protein. The data show some 140,000 distinct CDR3 sequences, roughly 8.8% seen once. Sequencing used synovial fluid, either unsorted or a sorted T cell fraction (not recorded which). These receptors all stem from a male donor with ankylosing spondylitis.

In its sample, this clonotype was seen a few times. The V call is TRBV5-1, the J call TRBJ1-4; TRBD1 matches 7 bases. Looked up from germline, CDR1 is SGHRS and CDR2 is YFSETQ. This CDR3 is 14 amino acids long. V shed 2 bases, J shed 10 bases, and the junction held 8 bases outside the gene matches. Here the CDR3 DNA reads TGCGCCAGCAGCTTACAGGGGATGGAGGTAAAACTGTTTTTT. Translated: CASSLQGMEVKLFF.

The chain combines TRBV6-5 with TRBJ2-7, with 8 bases that match TRBD1. Germline trimming cut 4 bases from V and 4 bases from J; bases unmatched to any gene: 3. CDR1 is MNHEY and CDR2 is SVGAGI in the germline V gene. This CDR3 has 13 residues. CDR3 region: CASSSWDRYEQYF. The CDR3 region has the DNA TGTGCCAGCAGTTCCTGGGACAGGTACGAGCAGTACTTC.

This clonotype showed up many times. The chain recombines TRBV27 with TRBJ2-6; D is unresolved. The V end lost 4 bases, the J end lost 2 bases, and 3 bases lay between the germline ends. Germline loops: CDR1 MNHEY, CDR2 SMNVEV (reference sequence). CDR3 length equals 13 residues. The CDR3 region is CASSWPGANVLTF. The DNA for the CDR3 is TGTGCCAGCAGTTGGCCTGGGGCCAACGTCCTGACTTTC. The entire variable domain, with the rest obtained from reference TRBV27 and TRBJ2-6, is as follows: EAQVTQNPRYLITVTGKKLTVTCSQNMNHEYMSWYRQDPGLGLRQIYYSMNVEVTDKGDVPEGYKVSRKEKRNFPLILESPSPNQTSLYFCASSWPGANVLTFGAGSRLTVL.

The chain combines TRBV20-1 with TRBJ1-5, with D possibly matching TRBD1 (5 bases). CDR3 size: 14 residues. Germline-derived CDR1 and CDR2 are DFQATT and SNEGSKA (reference sequence). Trimming pared 5 bases from V and 0 bases from J, leaving 11 bases between. The CDR3 coding sequence is TGCAGTGCTGGGGGACGGAATAGCAATCAGCCCCAGCATTTT. It translates to CSAGGRNSNQPQHF.

This clonotype was seen ten or more times. This rearrangement joins TRBV7-2 to TRBJ2-5, with D perhaps given as TRBD1 or TRBD2 (5 bases each). This CDR3 is built from 15 residues. V was cut by 5 bases and J by 8 bases, with 21 bases left in between. Germline V gene lookup returns CDR1 SGHTA and CDR2 FQGNSA. DNA for the CDR3: TGTGCCAGCAGCCCCATAGGGGACCCCGAGTTAACCCAGTACTTC. Its protein is CASSPIGDPELTQYF.

This clonotype was counted many times. The rearrangement joins TRBV10-2 to TRBJ2-3; D remains unclear. The CDR3 has 15 amino acids. From germline, CDR1 is WSHSY and CDR2 SAAADI. Trimming removed 7 bases at V and 1 base at J, with 15 bases between. CDR3 amino acids: CASKVNSEGTDTQYF. CDR3 bases: TGCGCCAGCAAAGTCAACTCAGAGGGCACAGATACGCAGTATTTT.

Notes on this clonotype: A junction boundary mismatches the germline segment, possibly from a read error. The chain joins TRBV24-1 to TRBJ2-5, with 7 bases that match TRBD2. This CDR3 contains 15 residues. CDR1 and CDR2 from the germline V gene are KGHDR and SFDVKD. CDR3 nucleotide sequence: TGTGCCACCAGTGGGAAGACTAGCTTCCAAGAGACCCAGCACTTC. Residues: CATSGKTSFQETQHF.

This clonotype was counted between two and nine times. The J gene is TRBJ2-7, the V gene TRBV5-6; 13 nucleotides align to TRBD2. CDR1 and CDR2 (germline): SGHDT, YYEEEE. This CDR3 is built from 14 residues. J gave up 6 bases and V 5 bases, and 5 bases lay outside the gene matches. The CDR3 DNA reads TGTGCCAGCAGTGGACTAGCGGGAGTTAGCGAGCAGTACTTC. Protein product: CASSGLAGVSEQYF.

This clonotype was counted at least ten times. The chain is built from TRBV7-6 and TRBJ2-7; a possible D gene is TRBD1 (5 bases). The V end lost 5 bases, the J end lost 0 bases, and 11 bases lay between the germline ends. Germline assignment: CDR1 SGHVS and CDR2 FNYEAQ. CDR3 size: 14 residues. The CDR3 loop is CASSQTANSYEQYF. The CDR3 DNA follows: TGTGCCAGCAGCCAGACAGCCAACTCCTACGAGCAGTACTTC.

CDR3 protein: CSASDDGGNTIYF. The CDR3 region has the DNA TGCAGTGCTAGTGACGACGGTGGAAACACCATATATTTT. V is TRBV20-1 and J is TRBJ1-3; no firm D call. The CDR3 covers 13 residues. Germline V gene data show CDR1 as DFQATT and CDR2 as SNEGSKA (reference sequence). V was pared by 3 bases and J by 3 bases, with 9 bases between.

V gene TRBV7-9 combines with J gene TRBJ2-3, with 10 bases fitting TRBD2. The trim removed 5 bases at V and 6 bases at J, leaving 14 bases unmatched. This CDR3 has 17 amino acids. Germline loops: CDR1 SEHNR, CDR2 FQNEAQ (reference sequence). The CDR3 loop reads CASSLGLSGGAQDTQYF. In DNA form, the CDR3 reads TGTGCCAGCAGCCTTGGGCTCAGCGGGGGGGCCCAGGATACGCAGTATTTT.

This clonotype was observed many times. The gene calls are TRBV7-2 and TRBJ2-5, with D maybe TRBD2 (6 bases). V dropped 1 base and J dropped 5 bases, with 17 bases sitting between them. The CDR3 loop spans 16 amino acids. Germline CDR1 reads SGHTA; CDR2 reads FQGNSA. The CDR3 DNA follows: TGTGCCAGCAGCTTAGTTCCGGGAGTTAAATTGGAGACCCAGTACTTC. It yields the protein CASSLVPGVKLETQYF.

In this sample, this clonotype turned up a few times. This chain joins TRBV7-9 and TRBJ2-7; 12 bases are shared with TRBD2. Germline-derived CDR1 and CDR2 are SEHNR and FQNEAQ (reference sequence). This CDR3 is built from 16 residues. V lost 4 bases, J lost 2 bases, and 6 bases stayed unmatched. The CDR3: CASSSLRTSGTYEQYF. In nucleotides, the CDR3 is TGTGCCAGCAGCTCCCTACGGACTAGCGGGACCTACGAGCAGTACTTC.

This clonotype was recorded at least ten times. This sequence joins TRBV25-1 and TRBJ2-4; D possibly corresponds to TRBD2 (5 bases). CDR1 and CDR2 (germline): MGHDK, SYGVNS. Trimming took off 5 bases at V and 7 bases at J, with 9 bases between the two ends. The CDR3 runs 12 residues. Here the CDR3 DNA reads TGTGCCAGCAGTTACCGGGATAACATTCAGTACTTC. It is translated as CASSYRDNIQYF.

The chain recombines TRBV6-5 with TRBJ2-3, with 8 nucleotides matching TRBD2. Per germline, CDR1 MNHEY and CDR2 SVGAGI. With V trimmed by 5 bases and J by 5 bases, 12 bases remained unmatched. CDR3 length equals 16 residues. CDR3 sequence reads: CASSHPGTRGGDTQYF. The CDR3 DNA is TGTGCCAGCAGTCACCCCGGGACTAGGGGTGGAGATACGCAGTATTTT.

V and J are TRBV2 and TRBJ2-1; 11 nucleotides agree with TRBD1. The V gene's germline CDR1 is SNHLY and CDR2 FYNNEI. CDR3 length equals 13 residues. The V and J ends lost 4 bases and 10 bases, in that order; junction bases with no gene match: 3. In DNA form, the CDR3 reads TGTGCCAGCAGTGGGACAGGGGGCGGGGAGCAGTTCTTC. Translated, it gives CASSGTGGGEQFF.

There are many counts of this clonotype. V and J are TRBV7-9 and TRBJ2-5; perhaps TRBD2 as D (5 bases). Germline CDR1 and CDR2: SEHNR and FQNEAQ (reference sequence). This CDR3 is 15 amino acids long. Trimming removed 5 bases from V and 5 bases from J, with 18 bases in between. The CDR3 reads CASSPYLRRGETQYF. CDR3 coding DNA: TGTGCCAGCAGCCCATACCTAAGGCGAGGGGAGACCCAGTACTTC.

This clonotype was counted many times. The chain carries TRBV7-9 and TRBJ2-7; the D gene is possibly TRBD2 (5 bases). V was pared by 1 base and J by 0 bases, with 10 bases between. The CDR3 has 15 residues. Germline loops: CDR1 SEHNR, CDR2 FQNEAQ (reference sequence). The CDR3: CASSLGGSRSYEQYF. In nucleotides, the CDR3 is TGTGCCAGCAGCTTAGGTGGGAGCCGCTCCTACGAGCAGTACTTC.

This clonotype showed up many times. The CDR3 reads CASSFYGPTDTQYF. In DNA form, the CDR3 reads TGTGCCAGCAGCTTCTATGGGCCCACAGATACGCAGTATTTT. The chain joins TRBV11-2 to TRBJ2-3; D not certain. This CDR3 comprises 14 residues. V lost 3 bases to trimming and J lost 2 bases, with 9 bases between them. CDR1 and CDR2 from the germline V gene are SGHAT and FQNNGV.

This clonotype was seen more than once but under ten times. The genes are TRBV6-1 and TRBJ2-1; D remains ambiguous. CDR3 length: 14 residues. The germline CDR1 and CDR2 sequences are MNHNS and SASEGT. V was shortened by 6 bases and J by 6 bases, with 15 bases between the two germline ends. As DNA, the CDR3 is TGTGCCAGCAGCCGATCCCTGGGTCTCAATGAGCAGTTCTTC. It is translated as CASSRSLGLNEQFF.

This clonotype was seen repeatedly, ten times or more. CDR3 bases: TGTGCCAGCAGCTTAGTGGCCGGGGCGTCAGGAAACACCATATATTTT. As protein: CASSLVAGASGNTIYF. The rearrangement uses TRBV7-2 and TRBJ1-3, with D tentatively TRBD1 (5 bases). Germline V lookup: CDR1 SGHTA, CDR2 FQGNSA. The CDR3 has 16 residues. V shed 1 base and J shed 4 bases, with 14 bases lying between them.

CDR3 protein: CASSQGLTGGPEETQYF. In nucleotides, the CDR3 is TGTGCCAGCAGCCAAGGTTTGACGGGAGGGCCTGAAGAGACCCAGTACTTC. The chain is built from TRBV3-1 and TRBJ2-5; 8 nucleotides line up with TRBD2. V was pared by 1 base and J by 3 bases, with 10 bases of the junction left unmatched. CDR1 is LGHDT, CDR2 YNNKEL, per germline (reference sequence). This CDR3 is built from 17 residues.

In its sample, this clonotype was seen many times. The V and J genes are TRBV29-1 and TRBJ1-1; 8 bases align to TRBD1. The V gene's germline CDR1 is SQVTM and CDR2 ANQGSEA. Losses at the gene ends were 6 bases for V and 5 bases for J; bases not matched to a gene: 8. This CDR3 is 13 amino acids long. The DNA for the CDR3 is TGCAGCGTGGGGGACAGGTATGGAACTGAAGCTTTCTTT. Translated: CSVGDRYGTEAFF.

The V and J genes are TRBV29-1 and TRBJ2-5, with TRBD2 identical over 9 bases. CDR1 is SQVTM and CDR2 is ANQGSEA in the germline V gene. V lost 1 base, J lost 7 bases, and 10 bases stayed unmatched. The CDR3 spans 15 residues. CDR3 sequence reads: CSVEAGAGGPTTQYF. As DNA, the CDR3 is TGCAGCGTTGAAGCGGGGGCGGGAGGGCCCACGACCCAGTACTTC.

This clonotype came up a few times. CDR3 in amino acids: CASSPPFGQLGNQPQHF. DNA for the CDR3: TGCGCCAGCAGCCCCCCATTTGGACAGCTGGGCAATCAGCCCCAGCATTTT. V is TRBV4-1 and J is TRBJ1-5; TRBD1 is a possible D gene (6 bases). CDR1 is MGHRA, CDR2 YSYEKL, per germline. V lost 4 bases, J lost 2 bases, and 18 bases lay in between. CDR3 length: 17 amino acids.